A selection of T cell receptor beta chains follows, all from one sample in a study of T cell repertoires in cytomegalovirus infection. These receptors have no known antigen. TCRdb re-called the reads through MiXCR, storing one row per CDR3 protein. The repertoire includes 450,000 to 600,000 distinct CDR3 sequences, 40% to 50% of them detected once, and about 45% sits in the top ten. Sequences were derived from cultured PBMCs, sampled from culture after CMV antigen stimulation. Receptors were obtained from a human donor in good health (CMV status not recorded). Some clones in this sample may be carry-over from other donors' samples. Each CDR3 is given with its conserved first and last residue. The D gene is left open where the match is weak. Some rows mark clone size as missing; the rest say once, few, many or name a class of expanded clone.

abundance	v_gene	j_gene	d_gene	CDR3aa	CDR3nt
NA	TRBV11-2	TRBJ2-1	NA	CASRSVDGDSYNEQFF	TGTGCCAGCAGATCAGTGGACGGGGACTCCTACAATGAGCAGTTCTTC
few	TRBV2	TRBJ2-5	TRBD2	CAGGTIQETQYF	TGTGCCGGCGGGACTATACAAGAGACCCAGTACTTC
NA	TRBV28	TRBJ2-2	TRBD2	CASSPPPGTSGGANTGELFF	TGTGCCAGCAGCCCCCCTCCCGGGACTAGCGGGGGGGCGAACACCGGGGAGCTGTTTTTT
NA	TRBV6-6	TRBJ2-1	NA	CASSWGTEQFF	TGTGCCAGCAGTTGGGGGACTGAGCAGTTCTTC
NA	TRBV27	TRBJ1-6	NA	CASKFPGSPLHF	TGTGCCAGCAAGTTCCCCGGTTCACCCCTCCACTTT
NA	TRBV6-2/TRBV6-3	TRBJ1-1	TRBD1	CASSYSTFGQANTEAFF	TGTGCCAGCAGTTACTCGACCTTCGGACAGGCGAACACTGAAGCTTTCTTT
NA	TRBV5-3	TRBJ1-2	NA	CASSLPPGEGYTF	TGTGCCAGCAGCTTGCCTCCAGGGGAAGGCTACACCTTC
NA	TRBV6-1	TRBJ2-5	TRBD1	CATRQGLSTRETQYF	TGTGCCACCAGACAGGGGCTTAGTACCCGAGAGACCCAGTACTTC
NA	TRBV2	TRBJ1-1	NA	CASSAQLNTEAFF	TGTGCCAGCAGTGCCCAGCTGAACACTGAAGCTTTCTTT
NA	TRBV6-1	TRBJ1-1	TRBD1	CASHRGPTEAFF	TGTGCCAGCCACAGGGGGCCGACTGAAGCTTTCTTT
NA	TRBV7-2	TRBJ1-3	TRBD1	CASSPYTGAGNTIYF	TGTGCCAGCAGTCCTTATACAGGGGCGGGAAACACCATATATTTT
NA	TRBV9	TRBJ2-5	NA	CASSAFPGTSLQETQYF	TGTGCCAGCAGCGCATTCCCCGGGACAAGCCTACAAGAGACCCAGTACTTC
NA	TRBV20-1	TRBJ2-1	TRBD2	CSARAGGSDGKEQFF	TGCAGTGCTAGGGCGGGGGGGTCCGACGGGAAGGAGCAGTTCTTC
few	TRBV7-2	TRBJ2-5	TRBD2	CASSTSTSGGQETQYF	TGTGCCAGCAGCACATCGACTAGCGGGGGCCAAGAGACCCAGTACTTC
many	TRBV6-5	TRBJ2-2	NA	CASSYLSSGELFF	TGTGCCAGCAGTTACCTAAGTTCCGGGGAGCTGTTTTTT
NA	TRBV7-6	TRBJ2-2	NA	CASTQYRANTGELFF	TGTGCCAGCACCCAGTACAGAGCCAACACCGGGGAGCTGTTTTTT
few	TRBV28	TRBJ2-4	NA	CASAGRVAKNIQYF	TGTGCCAGCGCCGGAAGAGTAGCCAAAAACATTCAGTACTTC
few	TRBV4-1	TRBJ2-7	NA	CASSQEGTYEQYF	TGCGCCAGCAGCCAGGAGGGGACGTACGAGCAGTACTTC
few	TRBV2	TRBJ1-1	NA	CASSEGGGRGTEAFF	TGTGCCAGCAGTGAAGGTGGGGGAAGGGGCACTGAAGCTTTCTTT
NA	TRBV7-2	TRBJ1-5	TRBD1	CASSDRDQPQHF	TGTGCCAGCAGTGACAGGGACCAGCCCCAGCATTTT
few	TRBV7-6	TRBJ1-1	NA	CASRGLGIREAFF	TGTGCCAGCAGGGGGTTAGGTATAAGAGAAGCTTTCTTT
once	TRBV2	TRBJ2-4	NA	CASSELYRGAKNIQYF	TGTGCCAGCAGTGAACTGTATAGAGGAGCCAAAAACATTCAGTACTTC
NA	TRBV4-1	TRBJ2-7	NA	CASSQDSRPLYEQYF	TGCGCCAGCAGCCAAGATAGTCGCCCTCTCTACGAGCAGTACTTC
NA	TRBV6-2/TRBV6-3	TRBJ1-2	NA	CASSYSDGRNYGYTF	TGTGCCAGCAGTTACTCGGACGGCAGAAACTATGGCTACACCTTC
NA	TRBV2	TRBJ2-3	NA	CASSLTKDTQYF	TGTGCCAGCAGCTTGACCAAAGATACGCAGTATTTT
NA	TRBV29-1	TRBJ1-5	NA	CSVARDNQPQHF	TGCAGCGTTGCAAGGGACAATCAGCCCCAGCATTTT
once	TRBV19	TRBJ2-7	TRBD1	CASSMYRGPYEQYF	TGTGCCAGTAGTATGTACAGGGGGCCCTACGAGCAGTACTTC
NA	TRBV27	TRBJ2-3	TRBD1	CASSLAQGVIDTQYF	TGTGCCAGCAGTTTGGCCCAGGGGGTGATAGATACGCAGTATTTT
NA	TRBV20-1	TRBJ2-5	NA	CSAREAQGPWTQYF	TGCAGTGCTAGAGAAGCCCAGGGTCCATGGACCCAGTACTTC
NA	TRBV7-8	TRBJ1-2	NA	CASSLGPGYGYTF	TGTGCCAGCAGCTTGGGACCCGGCTATGGCTACACCTTC
NA	TRBV20-1	TRBJ2-3	NA	CSALQQPSDTQYF	TGCAGTGCGCTACAGCAGCCTTCAGATACGCAGTATTTT
many	TRBV7-2	TRBJ2-2	NA	CASSLMGVPNTGELFF	TGTGCCAGCAGCTTAATGGGGGTACCGAACACCGGGGAGCTGTTTTTT
NA	TRBV6-5	TRBJ2-7	TRBD2	CASSYGTSGEQYF	TGTGCCAGCAGTTACGGGACTAGTGGAGAGCAGTACTTC
NA	TRBV5-1	TRBJ2-1	TRBD2	CASSFSSGTAYNEQFF	TGCGCCAGCAGCTTCTCTAGCGGGACCGCCTACAATGAGCAGTTCTTC
NA	TRBV6-1	TRBJ2-2	TRBD2	CASSHRLAGGLTGELFF	TGTGCCAGCAGCCACCGACTAGCGGGGGGGTTAACCGGGGAGCTGTTTTTT
NA	TRBV6-1	TRBJ2-5	TRBD2	CASSYDYRGGETQYF	TGTGCCAGCAGTTACGACTATCGGGGGGGAGAGACCCAGTACTTC
NA	TRBV19	TRBJ2-1	TRBD2	CASSIDLLGGVGKNEQFF	TGTGCCAGTAGTATAGATCTATTGGGAGGGGTAGGGAAGAATGAGCAGTTCTTC
NA	TRBV2	TRBJ2-3	NA	CASQGGTDTQYF	TGTGCCAGCCAGGGCGGCACAGATACGCAGTATTTT
few	TRBV12-3/TRBV12-4	TRBJ2-5	NA	CASSLEGTTQETQYF	TGTGCCAGCAGTTTAGAGGGTACCACCCAAGAGACCCAGTACTTC
NA	TRBV11-2	TRBJ2-7	NA	CASTFEGHSYEQYF	TGTGCCAGCACCTTCGAGGGGCACTCCTACGAGCAGTACTTC
NA	TRBV7-2	TRBJ2-3	NA	CASSTTRAGPDTQYF	TGTGCCAGCAGCACAACCCGGGCCGGCCCAGATACGCAGTATTTT
few	TRBV20-1	TRBJ2-7	NA	CSARGPGLLSYEQYF	TGCAGTGCTAGGGGACCGGGACTTCTCTCCTACGAGCAGTACTTC
NA	TRBV6-2/TRBV6-3	TRBJ2-7	NA	CASNPRFTQRRYEQYF	TGTGCCAGCAACCCGCGCTTCACACAGCGTCGCTACGAGCAGTACTTC
NA	TRBV6-6	TRBJ2-1	NA	CASSYQEHNEQFF	TGTGCCAGCAGCTATCAGGAACACAATGAGCAGTTCTTC
few	TRBV6-1	TRBJ2-5	NA	CASSSGVQTQYF	TGTGCCAGCAGTTCAGGGGTTCAGACCCAGTACTTC